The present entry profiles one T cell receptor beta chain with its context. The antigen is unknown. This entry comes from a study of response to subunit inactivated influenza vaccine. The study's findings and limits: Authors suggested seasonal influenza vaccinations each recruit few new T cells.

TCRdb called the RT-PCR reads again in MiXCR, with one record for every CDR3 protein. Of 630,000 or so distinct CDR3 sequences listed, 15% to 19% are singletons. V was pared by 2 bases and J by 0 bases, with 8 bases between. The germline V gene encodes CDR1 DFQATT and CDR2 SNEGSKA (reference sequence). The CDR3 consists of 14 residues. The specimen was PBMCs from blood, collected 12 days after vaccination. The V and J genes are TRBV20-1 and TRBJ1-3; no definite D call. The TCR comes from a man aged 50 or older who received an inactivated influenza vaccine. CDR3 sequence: CSARHQVSGNTIYF. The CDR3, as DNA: TGCAGTGCTAGACATCAGGTCTCTGGAAACACCATATATTTT.